These 14 T cell receptor beta chains were all obtained from the same sample, sequenced in a study of cytomegalovirus exposure and HLA in healthy donors. Here immunoSEQ multiplex PCR was the method, and the copy in TCRdb shows in-frame clones only, minus some. The sample yields approximately 200,000 clones, under 95% seen once. Sequenced sample: PBMCs. These receptor sequences come from a woman younger than 35 in good health and CMV-seronegative.

Note on this clone: Other DNA sequences from this sample encode an identical CDR3 as well. This chain uses TRBV11-2 with TRBJ2-1, with 8 bases aligning to TRBD2. This CDR3 spans 15 amino acids. V lost 1 base to trimming and J lost 4 bases; unmatched junction nucleotides: 3. CDR1 is SGHAT, CDR2 FQNNGV, per germline. CDR3 residues: CASSLAAGGYNEQFF. CDR3 sequence (DNA): TGTGCCAGCAGCTTAGCCGCGGGAGGTTACAATGAGCAGTTCTTC. The variable domain in full, completed from reference TRBV11-2 and TRBJ2-1, reads EAGVAQSPRYKIIEKRQSVAFWCNPISGHATLYWYQQILGQGPKLLIQFQNNGVVDDSQLPKDRFSAERLKGVDSTLKIQPAKLEDSAVYLCASSLAAGGYNEQFFGPGTRLTVL.

The V call is TRBV18, the J call TRBJ1-5; perhaps TRBD1 as D (5 bases). CDR1 and CDR2 (germline): KGHSH, LQKENI. Trimming stripped 1 base from V and 6 bases from J, with 10 bases between. The CDR3 length is 14 residues. The CDR3 here is CASSPRRGGQPQHF. The CDR3 coding sequence is TGTGCCAGCTCACCACGACGCGGGGGTCAGCCCCAGCATTTT.

J is TRBJ2-7 and V is TRBV19; a weak D match, TRBD1 (6 bases). CDR3 size: 14 residues. V shed 4 bases and J shed 2 bases, with 12 bases lying between them. Germline lookup yields CDR1 LNHDA and CDR2 SQIVND (reference sequence). CDR3 residues: CASSTEGVPYEQYF. CDR3 sequence (DNA): TGTGCCAGTAGTACTGAGGGGGTTCCCTACGAGCAGTACTTC.

V gene TRBV27 combines with J gene TRBJ1-5; D remains ambiguous. Trimming stripped 5 bases from V and 4 bases from J, with 18 bases between. Germline V lookup: CDR1 MNHEY, CDR2 SMNVEV (reference sequence). The CDR3 spans 16 residues. Here the CDR3 DNA reads TGTGCCAGCAGTCCAACCCCGGGGTCCGCGAATCAGCCCCAGCATTTT. It is translated as CASSPTPGSANQPQHF.

V usage is TRBV5-1 and J usage is TRBJ2-1, with 12 bases lining up with TRBD2. The CDR3 spans 19 residues. V shed 1 base, J shed 0 bases, and the junction held 8 bases outside the gene matches. Germline values: CDR1 SGHRS, CDR2 YFSETQ. The CDR3 nucleotides are TGCGCCAGCAGCTTGAGGACTAGCGGGACTGGGTTCTCCTACAATGAGCAGTTCTTC. Its protein product is CASSLRTSGTGFSYNEQFF.

This chain joins TRBV6-5 and TRBJ2-7, with 14 bases aligning to TRBD2. V gave up 4 bases and J gave up 4 bases; unmatched junction bases: 6. The germline gives CDR1 MNHEY, CDR2 SVGAGI. This CDR3 region has 16 residues. The CDR3: CASSSQTSGRGYEQYF. The CDR3 DNA follows: TGTGCCAGCAGTTCTCAGACTAGCGGGAGGGGGTACGAGCAGTACTTC.

This rearrangement joins TRBV30 to TRBJ1-5; D is ambiguous. This CDR3 comprises 13 residues. Germline assignment: CDR1 GTSNPN and CDR2 SVGIG (reference sequence). V lost 5 bases and J lost 5, with 13 bases in between. The CDR3 is CAWGPSGDQPQHF. The CDR3 DNA reads TGTGCCTGGGGGCCCAGCGGGGATCAGCCCCAGCATTTT.

The chain recombines TRBV28 with TRBJ2-5, with a weak D call TRBD1 (5 bases). The CDR3 has 15 residues. The V gene's germline CDR1 is MDHEN and CDR2 SYDVKM. V dropped 5 bases and J dropped 3 bases, with 16 bases sitting between them. The DNA of the CDR3 is TGTGCCAGCAGTAGAGATGACAGAATCGAAGAGACCCAGTACTTC. The encoded protein is CASSRDDRIEETQYF.

The CDR3 DNA follows: TGTGCCAGCAGGAGGGGGACAGAAGCTTTCTTT. Encoded protein: CASRRGTEAFF. The J gene is TRBJ1-1, the V gene TRBV6-5; tentatively, D is TRBD1 (6 bases). Germline V CDR1 and CDR2: MNHEY, SVGAGI. The CDR3 has 11 amino acids. V shed 6 bases and J shed 8 bases, with 10 bases lying between them.

The rearrangement links TRBV2 to TRBJ1-1; 8 bases align to TRBD1. The CDR3 consists of 19 residues. V was clipped by 3 bases and J by 1 base; unmatched bases: 16. The germline gives CDR1 SNHLY, CDR2 FYNNEI. The chain's CDR3 is CASSDRGEAGGGWNTEAFF. As DNA, the CDR3 is TGTGCCAGCAGTGACCGGGGTGAGGCAGGGGGCGGGTGGAACACTGAAGCTTTCTTT.

This sequence joins TRBV4-1 and TRBJ2-2; D call uncertain. Trimming took 7 bases from V and 4 from J, leaving 22 bases between them. This CDR3 comprises 17 residues. Germline loops: CDR1 MGHRA, CDR2 YSYEKL. CDR3 loop: CASTMRPKSKATGELFF. As DNA, the CDR3 is TGCGCCAGCACCATGAGGCCAAAATCGAAGGCCACCGGGGAGCTGTTTTTT.

The chain carries TRBV28 and TRBJ2-7; 10 bases map to TRBD1. The CDR3 is 13 residues long. V shed 9 bases, J shed 3 bases, and the junction held 5 bases outside the gene matches. Per germline, CDR1 MDHEN and CDR2 SYDVKM. CDR3 DNA: TGTGCCAGTCGGACAGGGGGACTCTACGAGCAGTACTTC. Amino acid sequence: CASRTGGLYEQYF.

The V call is TRBV19, the J call TRBJ1-3, with D possibly TRBD1 on 6 matching bases. This CDR3 has 15 residues. Deletions cut 6 bases from V and 0 bases from J, with 12 bases between. Germline values: CDR1 LNHDA, CDR2 SQIVND (reference sequence). CDR3 DNA: TGTGCCAGTAGCCGGACAGCCGTCTCTGGAAACACCATATATTTT. Its protein product is CASSRTAVSGNTIYF.

The chain uses TRBV11-2 and TRBJ2-2, with D maybe TRBD1 (6 bases). V dropped 2 bases and J dropped 2 bases, with 12 bases sitting between them. CDR1 SGHAT and CDR2 FQNNGV come from the germline V gene. The CDR3 is made up of 16 amino acids. CDR3 DNA sequence: TGTGCCAGCAGCTTATTTGACAGGCTCAACACCGGGGAGCTGTTTTTT. This codes for CASSLFDRLNTGELFF.